A selection of T cell receptor beta chains follows, all from one sample in a study of shared clonotypes between healthy human individuals. Libraries were prepared by immunoSEQ multiplex PCR; TCRdb keeps only in-frame clonotypes and omits some of them. The sample lists approximately 340,000 clones; approximately 79% were seen once. The sequenced material came from memory CD4+ T cells sorted from blood. The receptors originated from a man aged 30 to 39 in good health. The CDR3 runs from the conserved cysteine through the conserved F or W. A D gene is named only where the DNA matches it firmly. Size values are once, few and many counts, or a class for expanded clones, and some rows have none.

D,V,J,size,DNA,CDR3
NA,TRBV28,TRBJ2-5,NA,TGTGCCAGCAGTTCCGGACAGAAGGAGACCCAGTACTTC,CASSSGQKETQYF
NA,TRBV6-5,TRBJ2-3,NA,TGTGCCAGCAGCGGTAGCGAGGGTACGCAGTATTTT,CASSGSEGTQYF
NA,TRBV28,TRBJ1-5,NA,TGTGCCAGCACTTCAATGGGGACCCCCAATCAGCCCCAGCATTTT,CASTSMGTPNQPQHF
TRBD2,TRBV7-2,TRBJ2-1,many,TGTGCCAGCAGCCTAAAGAGGAGCGGGGGTGAGCAGTTCTTC,CASSLKRSGGEQFF
NA,TRBV2,TRBJ1-3,NA,TGTGCCAGCAGTGATATCGGAAACACCATATATTTT,CASSDIGNTIYF
TRBD1,TRBV7-2,TRBJ2-2,NA,TGTGCCAGCAGCGAGGGACAGGGCCCCGGGGAGCTGTTTTTT,CASSEGQGPGELFF
TRBD1,TRBV5-6,TRBJ2-3,NA,TGTGCCAGCAGCTTGACATCGGACAGGGAAGGGACGCAGTATTTT,CASSLTSDREGTQYF
NA,TRBV4-1,TRBJ2-1,NA,TGCGCCAGCAGCCAAGATCGGGAAGCGGGCAATGAGCAGTTCTTC,CASSQDREAGNEQFF
NA,TRBV14,TRBJ2-7,NA,TGTGCCAGCAGCGAGCGGACAGAAACCTACGAGCAGTACTTC,CASSERTETYEQYF
NA,TRBV6-1,TRBJ1-1,NA,TGTGCCAGCAGCGTGAGGACAGAGAACACTGAAGCTTTCTTT,CASSVRTENTEAFF
NA,TRBV18,TRBJ2-3,NA,TGTGCCAGCTCACCCCTGGGGGGTGAGGGCACAGATACGCAGTATTTT,CASSPLGGEGTDTQYF
TRBD1,TRBV25-1,TRBJ2-7,NA,TGTGCCAGCAGGAGGACAGGGCCCTCCTACGAGCAGTACTTC,CASRRTGPSYEQYF
NA,TRBV7-8,TRBJ2-3,once,TGTGCCAGCAGCTTAGTAAGCACAGATACGCAGTATTTT,CASSLVSTDTQYF
NA,TRBV14,TRBJ1-3,NA,TGTGCCAGCAGCCTCTCAGGGTCGGGGGGCCCTTCTAGAAACACCATATATTTT,CASSLSGSGGPSRNTIYF
NA,TRBV7-8,TRBJ2-1,NA,TGTGCCAGCAGTATGGGGCCCTCCTACAATGAGCAGTTCTTC,CASSMGPSYNEQFF
NA,TRBV10-2,TRBJ1-1,NA,TGCGCCAGCACTCTTAGCTGGGCGAACACTGAAGCTTTCTTT,CASTLSWANTEAFF
NA,TRBV11-2,TRBJ2-2,NA,TGTGCCAGCAGCTTAGAACGGATTCTTACCGGGGAGCTGTTTTTT,CASSLERILTGELFF
NA,TRBV7-2,TRBJ2-2,NA,TGTGCCAGCAGCTTAGGGACTCTTGACACCGGGGAGCTGTTTTTT,CASSLGTLDTGELFF
TRBD2,TRBV7-2,TRBJ2-1,NA,TGTGCCAGCAGCTTATCTAGCGGGAGGGCCCATGAGCAGTTCTTC,CASSLSSGRAHEQFF
TRBD1,TRBV5-4,TRBJ2-7,NA,TGTGCCAGCAGCCTAGGGACAGGCCAGGCCGGGGAGCAGTACTTC,CASSLGTGQAGEQYF
NA,TRBV4-3,TRBJ2-1,NA,TGCGCCAGCAGCCAAGATCCCACTAGCTTTGAGCAGTTCTTC,CASSQDPTSFEQFF
TRBD2,TRBV2,TRBJ2-1,NA,TGTGCCAGCAGTCAGAGCGGGAGGGTCAATGAGCAGTTCTTC,CASSQSGRVNEQFF
NA,TRBV4-1,TRBJ1-4,NA,TGCGCCAGCAGCGTACTCTTCGGTGAAAAACTGTTTTTT,CASSVLFGEKLFF
NA,TRBV11-2,TRBJ2-1,NA,TGTGCCAGCAGCTTAGGCGGGCGAATATCCTACAATGAGCAGTTCTTC,CASSLGGRISYNEQFF
TRBD2,TRBV11-2,TRBJ2-1,few,TGTGCCAGCAGCTTAGGACTAGCGGACTCCCTACGCGAGCAGTTCTTC,CASSLGLADSLREQFF
NA,TRBV20-1,TRBJ2-5,NA,TGCAGTGCTAGCGATGTGGTCCAGTACTTC,CSASDVVQYF
NA,TRBV6-1,TRBJ2-7,NA,TGTGCCAGCATCTCGGCAGTCAACTACGAGCAGTACTTC,CASISAVNYEQYF
NA,TRBV29-1,TRBJ2-1,NA,TGCAGCGTTGAAGTGCTAACCCATGAGCAGTTCTTC,CSVEVLTHEQFF
NA,TRBV13,TRBJ2-3,few,TGTGCCAGCAGCCACACGGAACCCACAGATACGCAGTATTTT,CASSHTEPTDTQYF
TRBD2,TRBV5-4,TRBJ2-3,NA,TGTGCCAGCAGCCGGACTAGCGGGAGCACAGATACGCAGTATTTT,CASSRTSGSTDTQYF
NA,TRBV18,TRBJ2-1,NA,TGTGCCAGCTCACCGCAGTGGAGCAATGAGCAGTTCTTC,CASSPQWSNEQFF
NA,TRBV11-2,TRBJ2-5,NA,TGTGCCAGCAGCCGGGACTGGAAAGAGACCCAGTACTTC,CASSRDWKETQYF
TRBD1,TRBV19,TRBJ2-1,NA,TGTGCCAGTAACCCGACAGGGGAGTCCTACAATGAGCAGTTCTTC,CASNPTGESYNEQFF
NA,TRBV11-2,TRBJ1-4,NA,TGTGCCAGCAGCTTACAGGATTGGAGAGAAAAACTGTTTTTT,CASSLQDWREKLFF
NA,TRBV6-5,TRBJ2-3,NA,TGTGCCAGCAGTTCCGCGCGCACAGATACGCAGTATTTT,CASSSARTDTQYF
NA,TRBV5-8,TRBJ1-4,NA,TGTGCCAGCAGCTTGGGATCGGCCGCGGTCCCAACTAATGAAAAACTGTTTTTT,CASSLGSAAVPTNEKLFF
NA,TRBV4-3,TRBJ1-5,NA,TGCGCCAGCAGCCAAGCCGCAGATCAGCCCCAGCATTTT,CASSQAADQPQHF
NA,TRBV10-2,TRBJ2-7,NA,TGCGCCTGCAGTGCCGGGGGTTCCTACGAGCAGTACTTC,CACSAGGSYEQYF
NA,TRBV29-1,TRBJ2-3,once,TGCAGCGTTCCAGGAAGCGGCACAGATACGCAGTATTTT,CSVPGSGTDTQYF
NA,TRBV19,TRBJ1-5,many,TGTGCCAGTAGTATAGATCGGGCAGGGCTCAGCAATCAGCCCCAGCATTTT,CASSIDRAGLSNQPQHF
NA,TRBV20-1,TRBJ2-7,NA,TGCAGTGCTAGAGCCCTCTACGAGCAGTACTTC,CSARALYEQYF
NA,TRBV5-4,TRBJ2-5,NA,TGTGCCAGCAGCTCCGACGGAGGAGCCTCGTACCAAGAGACCCAGTACTTC,CASSSDGGASYQETQYF
TRBD2,TRBV4-2,TRBJ2-1,NA,TGTGCCAGCAGCCAAGATCTAAGGAGACTAGCGGGCTCGAGCTCCTACAATGAGCAGTTCTTC,CASSQDLRRLAGSSSYNEQFF
NA,TRBV27,TRBJ2-7,NA,TGTGCCAGCCTCAAAAGGAGCTCCTACGAGCAGTACTTC,CASLKRSSYEQYF
NA,TRBV4-1,TRBJ1-3,NA,TGCGCCAGCAGTGAATACAGAAACACCATATATTTT,CASSEYRNTIYF
NA,TRBV18,TRBJ1-4,NA,TGTGCCAGCTCACAGACAGGCCATAATGAAAAACTGTTTTTT,CASSQTGHNEKLFF
TRBD1,TRBV10-3,TRBJ2-7,NA,TGTGCCATCAGTACCGGGACAGGGGGCTCGAGCGAGCAGTACTTC,CAISTGTGGSSEQYF
TRBD2,TRBV5-6,TRBJ2-7,NA,TGTGCCAGCAGCTTGGGTGCGGGAGGGTACGAGCAGTACTTC,CASSLGAGGYEQYF
TRBD2,TRBV28,TRBJ2-3,NA,TGTGCCAGCAGTTTGAGCGGGAGTTGGGATACGCAGTATTTT,CASSLSGSWDTQYF
NA,TRBV2,TRBJ2-5,NA,TGTGCCAGCAGGGGGGAGGAGACCCAGTACTTC,CASRGEETQYF
NA,TRBV9,TRBJ2-2,few,TGTGCCAGCAGCGTAGCCGGCACGGGCACCGGGGAGCTGTTTTTT,CASSVAGTGTGELFF
NA,TRBV11-3,TRBJ2-1,NA,TGTGCCAGCAGCTTAGGGGAGGTGACATCTAATGAGCAGTTCTTC,CASSLGEVTSNEQFF